A single sample is the source of the 13 T cell receptor beta chains below, sequenced in a study of T cells after posttransplantation cyclophosphamide. Assay: immunoSEQ multiplex PCR; the TCRdb copy retains only in-frame clones and omits some. The data contain fewer than 13,000 clones, about 89% of them seen just once; the ten biggest clones take up around a quarter. Cyclophosphamide on days +3 and +4 followed busulfan-fludarabine conditioning and a marrow graft. The specimen was CD4+ T cells sorted from PBMCs, collected after allogeneic stem cell transplant with posttransplant cyclophosphamide. All receptors come from a male patient between 25 and 39 years old who received an allogeneic stem cell transplant from a related donor, was CMV-positive, and had acute GVHD only. The T cells may come from the graft donor.

This chain links TRBV5-6 with TRBJ1-2; 7 bases match TRBD1. The CDR3 contains 16 residues. The germline V gene has CDR1 SGHDT and CDR2 YYEEEE. Trimming removed 3 bases from V and 5 bases from J; junction bases left unmatched: 13. The DNA for the CDR3 is TGTGCCAGCAGCTCACGTTGGGGACAGCTCGAATATGGCTACACCTTC. This sequence encodes CASSSRWGQLEYGYTF.

This clone was counted a single time. V is TRBV15 and J is TRBJ2-7; perhaps TRBD1 as D (5 bases). Germline CDR1 is LNHNV and CDR2 is YYDKDF (reference sequence). The CDR3 has 16 residues. V lost 1 base to trimming and J lost 5 bases, with 18 bases between them. The CDR3 bases are TGTGCCACCAGCAGAGGCTATCAGGGAACGACCGACGAGCAGTACTTC. This translates into CATSRGYQGTTDEQYF.

The chain has TRBV6-4 and TRBJ1-1; the D gene is possibly TRBD1 (6 bases). The CDR3 runs 14 residues. Trimming removed 5 bases from V and 2 bases from J, with 12 bases in between. Germline CDR1 and CDR2: MRHNA and SNTAGT. The DNA for the CDR3 is TGTGCCAGCAGTCCCGAACAGGGAAACACTGAAGCTTTCTTT. As protein: CASSPEQGNTEAFF.

The J gene is TRBJ1-1, the V gene TRBV2; D perhaps matches TRBD1 (5 bases). The CDR3 spans 14 residues. In germline, CDR1 is SNHLY, CDR2 FYNNEI. Trimming left V 2 bases short and J 3 bases short, with 10 bases between. In DNA, the CDR3 is TGTGCCAGCAGTGAAAGGGGCAGCTACACTGAAGCTTTCTTT. Translation gives CASSERGSYTEAFF.

J is TRBJ1-2 and V is TRBV2; a weak D match, TRBD1 (6 bases). The CDR3 extends over 12 amino acids. Trimming removed 7 bases at V and 4 bases at J, with 10 bases between. CDR1 is SNHLY, CDR2 FYNNEI, per germline. DNA for the CDR3: TGTGCCAGCAAGGGGGTCATCTATGGCTACACCTTC. It yields the protein CASKGVIYGYTF.

The genes are TRBV7-3 and TRBJ2-1; D might be TRBD2 (6 bases). Trimming removed 4 bases from V and 8 bases from J, with 15 bases in between. CDR3 length equals 14 residues. CDR1 and CDR2 from the germline V gene are SGHTA and FQGTGA. CDR3 residues: CASSSRLVTDEQFF. The CDR3 DNA follows: TGTGCCAGCAGCTCCCGACTAGTTACCGATGAGCAGTTCTTC.

The V gene is TRBV4-3, the J gene TRBJ1-6; 7 bases are shared with TRBD1. The CDR3 totals 15 residues. The V gene end was trimmed by 0 bases and the J gene end by 4 bases; junction bases not matched to a gene: 0. Germline V CDR1 and CDR2: LGHNA, YSLEER. This CDR3 reads CASSQEGQYNSPLHF. The CDR3 nucleotides read TGCGCCAGCAGCCAAGAGGGACAGTATAATTCACCCCTCCACTTT.

This chain connects TRBV7-6 to TRBJ2-2; TRBD2 aligns across 9 bases. The CDR3 is made up of 15 amino acids. Unmatched junction bases numbered 6, after V lost 6 bases and J lost 4 bases. Germline-derived CDR1 and CDR2 are SGHVS and FNYEAQ. CDR3 sequence reads: CASSSSGAGTGELFF. CDR3 bases: TGTGCCAGCAGTTCTAGCGGGGCGGGCACCGGGGAGCTGTTTTTT.

V usage is TRBV5-1 and J usage is TRBJ1-2, with TRBD1 matching over 12 bases. The CDR3 totals 15 residues. Germline CDR1 SGHRS, CDR2 YFSETQ. V lost 4 bases to trimming and J lost 4 bases; unmatched junction nucleotides: 5. DNA for the CDR3: TGCGCCAGCAGCGAGGGGACAGGGGGCGGCTATGGCTACACCTTC. This translates into CASSEGTGGGYGYTF.

This clone turned up a few times. V and J are TRBV4-3 and TRBJ1-1, with no clear D. Germline V lookup: CDR1 LGHNA, CDR2 YSLEER. There are 13 residues in the CDR3. The V end was cut by 2 bases, the J end by 0 bases, with 4 bases between. The CDR3 sequence: CASSQRVNTEAFF. The CDR3 nucleotides read TGCGCCAGCAGCCAACGGGTGAACACTGAAGCTTTCTTT.

The chain uses TRBV5-6 and TRBJ2-7; 9 bases line up with TRBD1. Germline V gene lookup returns CDR1 SGHDT and CDR2 YYEEEE. CDR3 length: 15 residues. Trimming cost V 3 bases and J 0 bases; bases outside gene matches: 4. CDR3 in amino acids: CASSSDRGNSYEQYF. In DNA form, the CDR3 reads TGTGCCAGCAGCTCGGACAGGGGAAACTCCTACGAGCAGTACTTC.

The CDR3 loop reads CASSLGGALGSTEAFF. CDR3 in DNA: TGTGCCAGCAGCTTGGGTGGGGCACTGGGTAGCACTGAAGCTTTCTTT. The genes are TRBV5-4 and TRBJ1-1, with a possible D match to TRBD1 (5 bases). The CDR3 has 16 amino acids. The germline V gene has CDR1 SGHNT and CDR2 YYREEE (reference sequence). V shed 0 bases and J shed 4 bases, with 16 bases lying between them. Drawing the rest from reference TRBV5-4 and TRBJ1-1, the complete variable domain is ETGVTQSPTHLIKTRGQQVTLRCSSQSGHNTVSWYQQALGQGPQFIFQYYREEENGRGNFPPRFSGLQFPNYSSELNVNALELDDSALYLCASSLGGALGSTEAFFGQGTRLTVV.

The V and J genes are TRBV30 and TRBJ1-5; D remains ambiguous. CDR3 size: 13 residues. V lost 2 bases to trimming and J lost 7 bases, with 12 bases between them. CDR1 and CDR2 (germline): GTSNPN, SVGIG (reference sequence). This chain's CDR3 is CAWSPSREQPQHF. CDR3 nucleotides: TGTGCCTGGAGTCCTAGCCGGGAACAGCCCCAGCATTTT.